The 22 T cell receptor beta chains below come from one sample, sequenced in a study of blood T cell repertoires in COVID-19. The data were produced by immunoSEQ multiplex PCR, yet TCRdb's version contains in-frame clones alone and is incomplete. The repertoire holds some 97,000 clones, more than 85% seen once, with roughly 0.99% in the top ten. What was sequenced was peripheral blood. The receptor set was obtained from a man in his fifties or sixties with acute or convalescent COVID-19.

This clone came up once. The chain has TRBV4-1 and TRBJ2-1, with 10 positions matching TRBD2. The CDR3 is made up of 16 amino acids. Per the germline V gene, CDR1 is MGHRA and CDR2 is YSYEKL. Trimming removed 3 bases from V and 4 bases from J; junction bases left unmatched: 6. The CDR3 is CASSHIGLAEYNEQFF. The CDR3 DNA reads as TGCGCCAGCAGCCATATAGGACTAGCGGAGTACAATGAGCAGTTCTTC.

V and J are TRBV3-1 (or the pseudogene TRBV3-2) and TRBJ1-4, with 12 bases aligning to TRBD1. The CDR3 sequence is 18 residues long. Trimming at V came to 0 bases and at J to 8 bases, leaving 10 bases not matched to a gene. From germline, CDR1 is LGHDT and CDR2 YNNKEL (reference sequence). CDR3 bases: TGTGCCAGCAGCCAAGACGGGACAGGGGGCTTATTAAGGGAAAAACTGTTTTTT. It is translated as CASSQDGTGGLLREKLFF.

The J gene is TRBJ1-3, the V gene TRBV25-1, with 7 bases identical to TRBD1. There are 17 residues in the CDR3. CDR1 and CDR2 from the germline V gene are MGHDK and SYGVNS. Trimming took 8 bases from V and 0 from J; bases not matched to a gene: 13. The CDR3 sequence: CASGWDSLSSSGNTIYF. Here the CDR3 DNA reads TGTGCCAGCGGATGGGACAGCCTTTCCTCCTCTGGAAACACCATATATTTT.

The chain has TRBV4-1 and TRBJ2-7; no clear D gene. This CDR3 has 15 amino acids. V was clipped by 2 bases and J by 6 bases, with 17 bases between them. The V gene's germline CDR1 is MGHRA and CDR2 YSYEKL. CDR3 sequence reads: CASSQSPLDLREQYF. The CDR3 bases are TGCGCCAGCAGCCAATCCCCCCTAGACCTTCGCGAGCAGTACTTC.

J is TRBJ2-1 and V is TRBV18; no definite D call. Trimming pared 6 bases from V and 0 bases from J, leaving 9 bases between. This CDR3 has 14 residues. In germline, CDR1 is KGHSH, CDR2 LQKENI. This chain's CDR3 is CASSSASSYNEQFF. CDR3 bases: TGTGCCAGCTCGAGCGCCAGCTCCTACAATGAGCAGTTCTTC. The full variable domain, rest sourced from reference TRBV18 and TRBJ2-1, is NAGVMQNPRHLVRRRGQEARLRCSPMKGHSHVYWYRQLPEEGLKFMVYLQKENIIDESGMPKERFSAEFPKEGPSILRIQQVVRGDSAAYFCASSSASSYNEQFFGPGTRLTVL.

The V call is TRBV11-2, the J call TRBJ2-1; 12 bases match TRBD2. CDR1 and CDR2 from the germline V gene are SGHAT and FQNNGV. The CDR3 has 15 residues. The V gene end was trimmed by 6 bases and the J gene end by 8 bases; junction bases not matched to a gene: 8. CDR3 nucleotide sequence: TGTGCCAGCAGTCGTCTAGCGGGAGGGCCTTATGAGCAGTTCTTC. Translating it yields CASSRLAGGPYEQFF.

This clone has a single count. The CDR3 sequence is CASSQQLAGDDTGELFF. The CDR3 region has the DNA TGTGCCAGCAGCCAACAACTAGCGGGAGATGACACCGGGGAGCTGTTTTTT. V and J are TRBV3-1 (or the pseudogene TRBV3-2) and TRBJ2-2, with 11 bases matching TRBD2. The J segment lost 3 bases and the V segment lost 2 bases, leaving 5 bases of the junction unmatched. The germline CDR1 and CDR2 sequences are LGHDT and YNNKEL (reference sequence). The CDR3 has 17 residues.

The chain recombines TRBV27 with TRBJ2-7; the match to TRBD2 covers 7 bases. Per germline, CDR1 MNHEY and CDR2 SMNVEV (reference sequence). This CDR3 spans 16 amino acids. J was trimmed by 0 bases and V by 5 bases; bases with no gene match: 10. The CDR3 DNA sequence: TGTGCCAGCAGTCCTACGCTGGGGAGGGCCTCCTACGAGCAGTACGTC. Translated: CASSPTLGRASYEQYV.

V gene TRBV27 combines with J gene TRBJ2-7, with D perhaps matching TRBD2 (5 bases). The V gene's germline CDR1 is MNHEY and CDR2 SMNVEV (reference sequence). The CDR3 has 13 amino acids. The germline V and J ends were trimmed by 10 bases and 6 bases, with 19 bases remaining between them. CDR3: CANLPRGGAEQYV. The CDR3 DNA follows: TGTGCCAACCTCCCCCGTGGAGGAGCCGAGCAGTACGTC.

The rearrangement uses TRBV6-5 and TRBJ2-5, with D perhaps TRBD1 (6 bases). This CDR3 spans 13 amino acids. Trimming removed 11 bases from V and 4 bases from J, with 17 bases in between. CDR1 is MNHEY and CDR2 is SVGAGI in the germline V gene. The CDR3 sequence: CAGQGSRGETQYF. The CDR3 nucleotides read TGTGCCGGTCAGGGGTCAAGGGGAGAGACCCAGTACTTC.

V usage is TRBV5-1 and J usage is TRBJ2-1, with TRBD2 matching over 14 bases. CDR1 SGHRS and CDR2 YFSETQ come from the germline V gene. J was trimmed by 8 bases and V by 4 bases; bases with no gene match: 8. This CDR3 region has 16 residues. CDR3 coding DNA: TGCGCCAGCAGCGGCGGACTAGCGGGGGGAAGGGATGAGCAGTTCTTC. It is translated as CASSGGLAGGRDEQFF.

The V call is TRBV28, the J call TRBJ2-5, with D tentatively TRBD2 (5 bases). Trimming pared 2 bases from V and 0 bases from J, leaving 16 bases between. The CDR3 extends over 17 amino acids. Looked up from germline, CDR1 is MDHEN and CDR2 is SYDVKM. CDR3 DNA sequence: TGTGCCAGCAGTTTAGGAATAAGGACGGGGAACCAAGAGACCCAGTACTTC. Translated, it gives CASSLGIRTGNQETQYF.

This clone was seen just once. V and J are TRBV2 and TRBJ1-1, with a possible D match to TRBD1 (6 bases). Per the germline V gene, CDR1 is SNHLY and CDR2 is FYNNEI. The CDR3 runs 15 residues. V lost 3 bases and J lost 5, with 16 bases in between. The CDR3 loop is CASSDGGRSRTEAFF. The CDR3 region has the DNA TGTGCCAGCAGTGACGGGGGGCGAAGTCGGACTGAAGCTTTCTTT. The full variable domain, rest sourced from reference TRBV2 and TRBJ1-1, is EPEVTQTPSHQVTQMGQEVILRCVPISNHLYFYWYRQILGQKVEFLVSFYNNEISEKSEIFDDQFSVERPDGSNFTLKIRSTKLEDSAMYFCASSDGGRSRTEAFFGQGTRLTVV.

The chain links TRBV5-4 to TRBJ1-4; D possibly corresponds to TRBD1 (6 bases). Trimming cost V 0 bases and J 6 bases, with 12 bases left between them. Germline V CDR1 and CDR2: SGHNT, YYREEE (reference sequence). This CDR3 region has 15 residues. The CDR3, as DNA: TGTGCCAGCAGCTTGGGCCCAGGGGAGCATGAAAAACTGTTTTTT. Its protein product is CASSLGPGEHEKLFF.

The rearrangement uses TRBV4-2 and TRBJ2-1; 12 nucleotides agree with TRBD2. The length of the CDR3 is 17 residues. The germline V gene has CDR1 LGHNA and CDR2 YNFKEQ. Germline trimming cut 1 base from V and 10 bases from J; bases unmatched to any gene: 11. The CDR3 spells CASSQGQTSGRLAEQFF. The CDR3 DNA sequence: TGTGCCAGCAGCCAAGGCCAAACTAGCGGGAGGCTCGCGGAGCAGTTCTTC.

The chain carries TRBV4-2 and TRBJ1-3, with 10 positions matching TRBD1. The CDR3 is 17 residues long. The V segment lost 0 bases and the J segment 8 bases; nucleotides outside the gene matches: 10. CDR1 is LGHNA, CDR2 YNFKEQ, per germline. The CDR3 region has the DNA TGTGCCAGCAGCCAAGATGGCGGACAGGGGGTAGGAGACACCATATATTTT. Protein product: CASSQDGGQGVGDTIYF.

The gene calls are TRBV30 and TRBJ2-1; TRBD2 matches at 9 bases. Germline V gives CDR1 GTSNPN, CDR2 SVGIG (reference sequence). This CDR3 comprises 14 residues. V dropped 4 bases and J dropped 3; count of bases not matched to a gene: 4. CDR3 loop: CAWMSSGGYNEQFF. CDR3 DNA sequence: TGTGCCTGGATGAGTAGCGGGGGCTACAATGAGCAGTTCTTC.

In its sample, this clone was seen once. This chain joins TRBV7-2 and TRBJ1-1; 9 bases are a match to TRBD1. The J segment lost 4 bases and the V segment lost 1 base, leaving 1 base of the junction unmatched. The CDR3 has 14 residues. From germline, CDR1 is SGHTA and CDR2 FQGNSA. This CDR3 reads CASSLGGQGTEAFF. CDR3 nucleotides: TGTGCCAGCAGCTTAGGGGGACAGGGCACTGAAGCTTTCTTT. Together with reference TRBV7-2 and TRBJ1-1, the CDR3 gives the full variable domain: GAGVSQSPSNKVTEKGKDVELRCDPISGHTALYWYRQSLGQGLEFLIYFQGNSAPDKSGLPSDRFSAERTGGSVSTLTIQRTQQEDSAVYLCASSLGGQGTEAFFGQGTRLTVV.

This chain links TRBV2 with TRBJ2-1, with 9 bases aligning to TRBD1. Looked up from germline, CDR1 is SNHLY and CDR2 is FYNNEI. The junction had 6 bases not matched to a gene; V was cut back by 6 bases and J by 9 bases. This CDR3 is built from 13 residues. Here the CDR3 DNA reads TGTGCCAGCAGGGACAGGGGAACCCCTGAGCAGTTCTTC. It encodes CASRDRGTPEQFF.

This clone was seen a few times. In DNA, the CDR3 is TGTGCCAGCAGCCCGGACTATACCTACGAGCAGTACTTC. It codes for CASSPDYTYEQYF. This chain joins TRBV28 and TRBJ2-7, with a weak D call TRBD2 (6 bases). The length of the CDR3 is 13 residues. V lost 6 bases and J 2 bases, leaving 11 bases between the germline ends. Germline CDR1 is MDHEN and CDR2 is SYDVKM.

The chain recombines TRBV19 with TRBJ1-6, with D unclear. Germline values: CDR1 LNHDA, CDR2 SQIVND (reference sequence). The ends were cut back, 6 bases at V and 7 bases at J, with 7 bases in the middle. This CDR3 contains 12 residues. The CDR3 is CASSRINSPLHF. CDR3 sequence (DNA): TGTGCCAGTAGCCGTATAAATTCACCCCTCCACTTT. Full variable domain (rest looked up from reference TRBV19 and TRBJ1-6): DGGITQSPKYLFRKEGQNVTLSCEQNLNHDAMYWYRQDPGQGLRLIYYSQIVNDFQKGDIAEGYSVSREKKESFPLTVTSAQKNPTAFYLCASSRINSPLHFGNGTRLTVT.

V is TRBV24-1 and J is TRBJ2-1; tentatively, D is TRBD1 (5 bases). CDR3 length equals 12 residues. The V end lost 11 bases, the J end lost 8 bases, and 15 bases lay between the germline ends. Germline CDR1 KGHDR, CDR2 SFDVKD. CDR3 in DNA: TGTGCCATCAGGAAAGGGGCAGATGAGCAGTTCTTC. As protein: CAIRKGADEQFF.